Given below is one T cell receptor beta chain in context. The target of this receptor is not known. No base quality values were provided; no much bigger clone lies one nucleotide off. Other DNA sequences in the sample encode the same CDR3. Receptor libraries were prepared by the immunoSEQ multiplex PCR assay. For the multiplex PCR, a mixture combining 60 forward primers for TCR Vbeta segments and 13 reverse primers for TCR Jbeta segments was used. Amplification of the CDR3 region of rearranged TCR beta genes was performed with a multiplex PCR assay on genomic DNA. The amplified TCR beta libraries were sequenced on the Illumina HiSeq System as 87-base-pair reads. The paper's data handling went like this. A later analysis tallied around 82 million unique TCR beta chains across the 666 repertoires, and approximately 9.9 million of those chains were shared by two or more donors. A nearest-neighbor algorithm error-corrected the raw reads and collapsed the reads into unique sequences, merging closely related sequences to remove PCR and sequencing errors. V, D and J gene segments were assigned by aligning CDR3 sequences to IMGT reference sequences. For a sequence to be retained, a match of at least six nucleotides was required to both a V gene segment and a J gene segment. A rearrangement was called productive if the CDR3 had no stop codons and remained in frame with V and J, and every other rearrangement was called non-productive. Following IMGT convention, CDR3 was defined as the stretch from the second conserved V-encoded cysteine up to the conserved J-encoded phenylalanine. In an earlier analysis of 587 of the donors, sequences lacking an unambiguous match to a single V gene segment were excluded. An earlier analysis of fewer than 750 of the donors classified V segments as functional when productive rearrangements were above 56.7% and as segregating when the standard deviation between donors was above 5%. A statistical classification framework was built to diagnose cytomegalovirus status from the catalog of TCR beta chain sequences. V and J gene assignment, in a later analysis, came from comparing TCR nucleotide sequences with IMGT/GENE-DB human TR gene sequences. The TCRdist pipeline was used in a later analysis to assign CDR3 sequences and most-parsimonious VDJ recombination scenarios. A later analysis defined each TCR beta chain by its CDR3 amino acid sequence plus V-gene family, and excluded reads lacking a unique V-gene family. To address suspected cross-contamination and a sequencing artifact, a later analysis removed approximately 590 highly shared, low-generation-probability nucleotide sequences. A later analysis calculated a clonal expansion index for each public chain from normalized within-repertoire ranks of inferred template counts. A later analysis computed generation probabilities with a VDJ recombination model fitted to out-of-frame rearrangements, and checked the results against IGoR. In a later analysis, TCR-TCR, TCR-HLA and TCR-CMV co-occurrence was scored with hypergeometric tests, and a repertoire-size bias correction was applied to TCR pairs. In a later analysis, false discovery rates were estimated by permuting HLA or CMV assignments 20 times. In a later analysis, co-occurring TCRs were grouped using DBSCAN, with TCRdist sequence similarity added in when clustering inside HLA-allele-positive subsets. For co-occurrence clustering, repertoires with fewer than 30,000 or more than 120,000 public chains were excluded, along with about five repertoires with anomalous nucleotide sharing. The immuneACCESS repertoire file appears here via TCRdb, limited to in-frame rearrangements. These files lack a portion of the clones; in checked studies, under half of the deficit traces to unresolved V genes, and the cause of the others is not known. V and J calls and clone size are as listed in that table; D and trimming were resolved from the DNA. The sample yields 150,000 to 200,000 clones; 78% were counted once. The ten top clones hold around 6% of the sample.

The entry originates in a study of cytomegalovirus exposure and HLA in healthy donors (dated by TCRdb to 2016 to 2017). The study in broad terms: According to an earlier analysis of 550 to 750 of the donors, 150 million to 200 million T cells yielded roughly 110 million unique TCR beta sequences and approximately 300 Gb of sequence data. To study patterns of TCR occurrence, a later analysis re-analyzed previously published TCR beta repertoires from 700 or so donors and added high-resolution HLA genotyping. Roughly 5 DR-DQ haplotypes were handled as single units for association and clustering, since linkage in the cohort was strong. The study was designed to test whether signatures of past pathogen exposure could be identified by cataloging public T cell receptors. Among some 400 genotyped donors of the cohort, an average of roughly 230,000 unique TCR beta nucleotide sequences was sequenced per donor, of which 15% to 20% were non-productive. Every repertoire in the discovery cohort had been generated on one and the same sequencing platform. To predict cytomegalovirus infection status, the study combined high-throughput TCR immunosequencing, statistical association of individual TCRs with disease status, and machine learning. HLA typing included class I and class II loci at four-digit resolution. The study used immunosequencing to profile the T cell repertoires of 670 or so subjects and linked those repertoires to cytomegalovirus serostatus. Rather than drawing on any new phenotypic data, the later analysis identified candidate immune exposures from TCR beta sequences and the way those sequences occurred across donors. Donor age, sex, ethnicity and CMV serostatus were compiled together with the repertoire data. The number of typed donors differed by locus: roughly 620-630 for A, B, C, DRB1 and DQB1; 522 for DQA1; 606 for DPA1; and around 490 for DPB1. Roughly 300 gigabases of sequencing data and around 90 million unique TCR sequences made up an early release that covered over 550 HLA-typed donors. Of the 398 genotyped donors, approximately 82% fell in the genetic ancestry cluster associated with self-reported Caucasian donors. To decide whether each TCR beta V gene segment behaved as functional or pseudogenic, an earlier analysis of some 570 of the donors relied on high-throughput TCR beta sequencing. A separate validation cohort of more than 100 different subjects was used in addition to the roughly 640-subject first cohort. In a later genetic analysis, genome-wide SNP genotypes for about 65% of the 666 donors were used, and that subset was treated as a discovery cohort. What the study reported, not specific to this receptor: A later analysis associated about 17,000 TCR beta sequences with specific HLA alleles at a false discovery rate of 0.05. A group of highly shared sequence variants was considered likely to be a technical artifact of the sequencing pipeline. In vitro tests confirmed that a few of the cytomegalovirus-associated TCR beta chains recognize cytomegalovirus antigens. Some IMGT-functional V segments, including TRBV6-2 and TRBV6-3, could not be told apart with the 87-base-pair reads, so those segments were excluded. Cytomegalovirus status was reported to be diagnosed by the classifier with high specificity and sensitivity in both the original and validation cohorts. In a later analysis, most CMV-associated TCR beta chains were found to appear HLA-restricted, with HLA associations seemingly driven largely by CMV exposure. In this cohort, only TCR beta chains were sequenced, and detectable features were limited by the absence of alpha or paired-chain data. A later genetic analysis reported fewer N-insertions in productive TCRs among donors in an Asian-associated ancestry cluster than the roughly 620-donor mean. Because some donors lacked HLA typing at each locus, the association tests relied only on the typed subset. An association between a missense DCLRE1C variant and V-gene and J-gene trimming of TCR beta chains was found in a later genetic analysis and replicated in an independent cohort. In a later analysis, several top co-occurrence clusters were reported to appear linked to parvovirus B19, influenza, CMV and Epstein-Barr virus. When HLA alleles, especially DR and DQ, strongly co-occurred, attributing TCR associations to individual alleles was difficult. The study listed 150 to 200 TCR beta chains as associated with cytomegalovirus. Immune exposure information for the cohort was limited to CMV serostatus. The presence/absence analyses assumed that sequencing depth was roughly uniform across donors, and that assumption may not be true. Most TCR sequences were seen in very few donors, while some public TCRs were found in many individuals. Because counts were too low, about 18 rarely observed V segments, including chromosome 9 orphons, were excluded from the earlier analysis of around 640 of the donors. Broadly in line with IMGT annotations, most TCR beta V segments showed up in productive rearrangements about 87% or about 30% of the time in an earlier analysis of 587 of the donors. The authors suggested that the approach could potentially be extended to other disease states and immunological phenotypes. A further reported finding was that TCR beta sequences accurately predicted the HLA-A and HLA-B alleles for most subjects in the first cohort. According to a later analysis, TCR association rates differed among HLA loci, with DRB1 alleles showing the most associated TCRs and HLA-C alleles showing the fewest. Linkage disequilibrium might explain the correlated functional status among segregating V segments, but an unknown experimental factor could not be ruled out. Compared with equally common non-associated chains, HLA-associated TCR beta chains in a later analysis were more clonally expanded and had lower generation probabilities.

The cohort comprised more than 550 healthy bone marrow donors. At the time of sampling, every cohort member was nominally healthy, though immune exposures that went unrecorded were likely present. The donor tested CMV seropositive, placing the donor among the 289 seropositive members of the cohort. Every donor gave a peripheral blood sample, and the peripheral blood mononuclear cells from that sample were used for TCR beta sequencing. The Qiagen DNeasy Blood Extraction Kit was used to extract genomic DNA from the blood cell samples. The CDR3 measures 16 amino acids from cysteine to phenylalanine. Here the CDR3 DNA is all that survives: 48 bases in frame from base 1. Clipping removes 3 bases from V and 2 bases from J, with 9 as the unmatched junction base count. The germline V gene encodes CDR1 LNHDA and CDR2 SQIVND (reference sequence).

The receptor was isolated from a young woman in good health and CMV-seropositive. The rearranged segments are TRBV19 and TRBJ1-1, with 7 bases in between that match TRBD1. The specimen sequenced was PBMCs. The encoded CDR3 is CASSISTRQGNTEAFF. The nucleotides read TGTGCCAGTAGTATCTCTACGAGACAGGGTAACACTGAAGCTTTCTTT.